A single sample gave rise to the 25 T cell receptor beta chains below, sequenced in a study of blood T cell repertoires in COVID-19. Method: immunoSEQ multiplex PCR; TCRdb's copy keeps in-frame clones and lacks some. The sample records about 130,000 clones, approximately 90% being singletons. The sequencing input was peripheral blood. The receptors were gathered from a man between 60 and 75 years old with COVID-19, enrolled during active disease.

The V and J genes are TRBV7-9 and TRBJ1-4; TRBD1 is a possible D gene (5 bases). Germline V lookup: CDR1 SEHNR, CDR2 FQNEAQ (reference sequence). The CDR3 runs to 14 residues. The ends were cut back, 7 bases at V and 5 bases at J, with 14 bases in the middle. Here the CDR3 DNA reads TGTGCCAGCACCTGGGGGACTTCAAATGAAAAACTGTTTTTT. Its translation is CASTWGTSNEKLFF.

The chain carries TRBV10-3 and TRBJ2-3; 8 bases agree with TRBD2. The CDR3 is made up of 18 amino acids. Looked up from germline, CDR1 is ENHRY and CDR2 is SYGVKD. With 0 bases clipped from V and 1 base from J, the junction kept 9 bases outside the gene matches. The CDR3 DNA reads as TGTGCCATCAGTGAGTCAAGCGGGGGTCCCCTCGGCACAGATACGCAGTATTTT. It encodes CAISESSGGPLGTDTQYF.

The chain uses TRBV18 and TRBJ2-1, with 7 bases fitting TRBD1. CDR3 length: 15 residues. V shed 3 bases, J shed 7 bases, and the junction held 9 bases outside the gene matches. The V gene's germline CDR1 is KGHSH and CDR2 LQKENI. DNA for the CDR3: TGTGCCAGCTCACCTCGTCAACAGGGGATGAATGAGCAGTTCTTC. The encoded protein is CASSPRQQGMNEQFF.

The chain recombines TRBV2 with TRBJ2-3, with D maybe TRBD1 (5 bases). Trimming removed 6 bases at V and 6 bases at J, with 7 bases between. This CDR3 is built from 11 residues. Germline V lookup: CDR1 SNHLY, CDR2 FYNNEI. Here the CDR3 DNA reads TGTGCCAGCAGGCCAGGGGATACGCAGTATTTT. This encodes CASRPGDTQYF.

This chain's CDR3 is CASSITGNQPQHF. The CDR3 DNA follows: TGTGCCAGTAGTATAACGGGGAATCAGCCCCAGCATTTT. V gene TRBV19 combines with J gene TRBJ1-5; D is undetermined. CDR1 is LNHDA and CDR2 is SQIVND in the germline V gene (reference sequence). Trimming removed 2 bases from V and 4 bases from J, with 6 bases in between. The CDR3 is 13 residues long.

The rearrangement joins TRBV30 to TRBJ1-5; TRBD1 is a possible D gene (5 bases). The CDR3 length is 14 residues. Per germline, CDR1 GTSNPN and CDR2 SVGIG (reference sequence). The V and J ends lost 2 bases and 6 bases respectively, with 14 bases between them. CDR3 nucleotide sequence: TGTGCCTGGAGTCCGGGGGGGGGTGCTCAGCCCCAGCATTTT. Translating gives CAWSPGGGAQPQHF.

There are a few counts of this clone. The chain employs TRBV3-1 (or the pseudogene TRBV3-2) and TRBJ2-7; 7 nucleotides align to TRBD2. CDR3 length: 13 residues. Trimming took 1 base from V and 6 from J; bases not matched to a gene: 3. Looked up from germline, CDR1 is LGHDT and CDR2 is YNNKEL (reference sequence). CDR3 in DNA: TGTGCCAGCAGCCAAGTGGGGGGGGTCGAGCAGTACTTC. Amino acid sequence: CASSQVGGVEQYF.

This sequence joins TRBV6-5 and TRBJ2-3; TRBD2 is a possible D gene (6 bases). The CDR3 runs 13 residues. Between the trimmed V and J ends, which lost 2 bases and 11 bases, there was a span of 14 bases. Germline-derived CDR1 and CDR2 are MNHEY and SVGAGI. This CDR3 is CASSYPGLPEQYF. CDR3 bases: TGTGCCAGCAGTTACCCGGGACTTCCTGAGCAGTATTTT.

This rearrangement joins TRBV6-6 to TRBJ1-5; D is possibly TRBD1 (6 bases). V was shortened by 5 bases and J by 6 bases, with 20 bases between the two germline ends. The CDR3 length is 16 residues. Germline lookup yields CDR1 MNHNY and CDR2 SVGAGI (reference sequence). The CDR3 DNA reads TGTGCCAGCAGTCCCGATGCCGCTTTAGGGGGTCAGCCCCAGCATTTT. Encoded protein: CASSPDAALGGQPQHF.

The V call is TRBV27, the J call TRBJ2-7, with D tentatively TRBD1 (7 bases). This CDR3 has 15 amino acids. V lost 5 bases to trimming and J lost 4 bases, with 18 bases between them. Germline V lookup: CDR1 MNHEY, CDR2 SMNVEV (reference sequence). CDR3 residues: CASSLAGQGGYEQYF. DNA of the CDR3: TGTGCCAGCAGTCTAGCTGGGCAGGGGGGATACGAGCAGTACTTC.

The genes are TRBV30 and TRBJ2-2; no firm D call. Deletions cut 2 bases from V and 7 bases from J, with 5 bases between. Per the germline V gene, CDR1 is GTSNPN and CDR2 is SVGIG (reference sequence). The CDR3 is made up of 11 amino acids. The CDR3, as DNA: TGTGCCTGGAGTCCGGGCGGGGAGCTGTTTTTT. This codes for CAWSPGGELFF.

This chain uses TRBV7-8 with TRBJ1-4, with a possible D match to TRBD1 (5 bases). The germline gives CDR1 SGHVS, CDR2 FQNEAQ. V gave up 1 base and J gave up 4 bases, with 13 bases separating them. The CDR3 is 16 amino acids. Here the CDR3 reads CASSLVRGLLNEKLFF. The DNA for the CDR3 is TGTGCCAGCAGCTTAGTTAGGGGCCTACTTAATGAAAAACTGTTTTTT.

The rearrangement joins TRBV27 to TRBJ2-4; TRBD1 agrees at 9 bases. Trimming took 4 bases from V and 3 from J; bases not matched to a gene: 7. Germline CDR1 MNHEY, CDR2 SMNVEV (reference sequence). CDR3 length equals 16 residues. The CDR3 protein is CASSWGQGLGKNIQYF. CDR3 sequence (DNA): TGTGCCAGCAGTTGGGGACAGGGTCTTGGCAAAAACATTCAGTACTTC.

The V and J genes are TRBV18 and TRBJ2-7; tentative D call: TRBD1 (5 bases). The germline CDR1 and CDR2 sequences are KGHSH and LQKENI. CDR3 length: 13 amino acids. Trimming left V 0 bases short and J 7 bases short, with 10 bases between. CDR3 sequence reads: CASSPPDRTEQYF. DNA of the CDR3: TGTGCCAGCTCACCACCCGACCGGACAGAGCAGTACTTC.

The chain combines TRBV6-6 with TRBJ1-2, with TRBD1 identical over 8 bases. J lost 0 bases, V lost 7 bases, and 22 bases had no gene match. Germline CDR1 is MNHNY and CDR2 is SVGAGI (reference sequence). The CDR3 has 20 residues. CDR3 sequence (DNA): TGTGCCAGCACTCGCATGGTAGGAGGGCAGGGGGCGAGTTCTAACTATGGCTACACCTTC. Protein sequence: CASTRMVGGQGASSNYGYTF.

The count of this clone is one. V usage is TRBV10-3 and J usage is TRBJ1-1; TRBD1 aligns across 9 bases. The V segment lost 0 bases and the J segment 10 bases; nucleotides outside the gene matches: 3. This CDR3 has 13 amino acids. Germline CDR1 ENHRY, CDR2 SYGVKD. The CDR3 nucleotides read TGTGCCATCAGTGAGTCTGGGACAGGGTCAGCTTTCTTT. Protein sequence: CAISESGTGSAFF.

Written as DNA, the CDR3 is TGTGCCAGCAGCTTGGGGACAGGGGTGGTAACCAAAAACATTCAGTACTTC. Amino acid sequence: CASSLGTGVVTKNIQYF. This chain uses TRBV5-4 with TRBJ2-4; 9 nucleotides agree with TRBD1. Unmatched junction bases numbered 6, after V lost 0 bases and J lost 2 bases. Germline lookup yields CDR1 SGHNT and CDR2 YYREEE (reference sequence). This CDR3 comprises 17 residues. Full variable domain (outside the CDR3, taken from reference TRBV5-4 and TRBJ2-4): ETGVTQSPTHLIKTRGQQVTLRCSSQSGHNTVSWYQQALGQGPQFIFQYYREEENGRGNFPPRFSGLQFPNYSSELNVNALELDDSALYLCASSLGTGVVTKNIQYFGAGTRLSVL.

V and J are TRBV10-1 and TRBJ1-1; D perhaps matches TRBD1 (5 bases). Germline lookup yields CDR1 WNHNN and CDR2 SYGVQD (reference sequence). The CDR3 spans 11 residues. Trimming removed 6 bases at V and 5 bases at J, with 7 bases between. As DNA, the CDR3 is TGCGCCAGCAGGCGGGGGACTGAAGCTTTCTTT. It is translated as CASRRGTEAFF.

J is TRBJ2-4 and V is TRBV28; a possible D gene is TRBD2 (5 bases). The V end was cut by 4 bases, the J end by 9 bases, with 7 bases between. Germline-derived CDR1 and CDR2 are MDHEN and SYDVKM. There are 11 residues in the CDR3. The CDR3 sequence: CASSSRGIQYF. The CDR3 DNA follows: TGTGCCAGCAGTTCCCGGGGCATTCAGTACTTC.

This chain joins TRBV2 and TRBJ1-2; maybe TRBD1 (5 bases). Germline V CDR1 and CDR2: SNHLY, FYNNEI. This CDR3 has 12 residues. V lost 3 bases, J lost 12 bases, and 14 bases lay in between. The CDR3 region is CASSDGVGLNTF. DNA of the CDR3: TGTGCCAGCAGTGATGGTGTGGGGCTTAACACCTTC.

V usage is TRBV5-1 and J usage is TRBJ1-6; tentative D call: TRBD1 (6 bases). The germline CDR1 and CDR2 sequences are SGHRS and YFSETQ. The germline V and J ends were trimmed by 3 bases and 0 bases, with 10 bases remaining between them. The CDR3 contains 16 residues. CDR3 region: CASSSGQSSYNSPLHF. CDR3 DNA: TGCGCCAGCAGCTCCGGACAGAGCTCCTATAATTCACCCCTCCACTTT.

The chain uses TRBV5-6 and TRBJ1-5, with 7 bases that match TRBD1. Germline CDR1 and CDR2: SGHDT and YYEEEE. V shed 3 bases and J 7 bases; nucleotides not matched to a gene: 13. The length of the CDR3 is 16 residues. CDR3 sequence reads: CASSYWGTALGQPQHF. The CDR3 DNA sequence: TGTGCCAGCAGCTACTGGGGGACAGCGCTCGGACAGCCCCAGCATTTT. Variable domain in full (rest from reference TRBV5-6 and TRBJ1-5): DAGVTQSPTHLIKTRGQQVTLRCSPKSGHDTVSWYQQALGQGPQFIFQYYEEEERQRGNFPDRFSGHQFPNYSSELNVNALLLGDSALYLCASSYWGTALGQPQHFGDGTRLSIL.

The chain uses TRBV7-9 and TRBJ2-5, with TRBD2 identical over 10 bases. V trimming: 4 bases; J trimming: 4 bases; junction bases outside the gene matches: 18. This CDR3 spans 19 amino acids. In germline, CDR1 is SEHNR, CDR2 FQNEAQ (reference sequence). The CDR3 spells CASSSHLAGAPGEGETQYF. The CDR3 DNA sequence: TGTGCCAGCAGCTCACATCTAGCGGGGGCCCCAGGGGAAGGAGAGACCCAGTACTTC.

This clone was recorded only once. The rearrangement joins TRBV6-5 to TRBJ1-2, with D perhaps TRBD1 (6 bases). This CDR3 is 12 amino acids long. Trimming removed 6 bases at V and 8 bases at J, with 13 bases between. CDR1 is MNHEY and CDR2 is SVGAGI in the germline V gene. The CDR3 loop is CASRRGGRGYTF. The CDR3 nucleotides are TGTGCCAGCAGGAGGGGGGGCAGGGGCTACACCTTC.

The chain combines TRBV6-1 with TRBJ1-5, with TRBD1 matching over 7 bases. Germline CDR1 is MNHNS and CDR2 is SASEGT. This CDR3 region has 14 residues. Germline trimming cut 2 bases from V and 7 bases from J; bases unmatched to any gene: 5. For the CDR3, the DNA is TGTGCCAGCAGTGAACTGCCAGGGGGGCAGCCCCAGCATTTT. Translated, it gives CASSELPGGQPQHF.